This T cell receptor beta chain was captured in a study of regulatory T cells in long-lasting Graves disease. The overall study: Persistent cases were those of Graves' disease that involved over 5 years of antithyroid drugs with positive TSH receptor antibodies.

Time point: persistent/refractory GD, antithyroid drugs over 5 years with positive TRAb. Isolated PBMC RNA provided the starting material for the TCR library. Each of the patients was recruited from an endocrinology department situated in Xi'an, China. This CDR3 is built from 16 residues. V was shortened by 5 bases and J by 5 bases, with 24 bases between the two germline ends. The germline V gene has CDR1 DFQATT and CDR2 SNEGSKA (reference sequence). Arm-PCR of CDR3 regions and iRepertoire HTBI primers were used to build TCR beta libraries. TCRdb re-called the multiplex PCR reads through MiXCR, storing one row per CDR3 protein. The top ten clones hold about 7% of a sample with some 470,000 distinct CDR3 sequences, roughly 21% of them seen once.

The chain employs TRBV20-1 and TRBJ2-5; possible D gene TRBD2, 7 bases. This receptor was taken from a female donor with Graves disease. The source material was peripheral blood mononuclear cells (PBMCs), sampled when the disease was refractory, from a patient treated with antithyroid drugs. CDR3 in amino acids: CSAPRDGGRFGETQYF. CDR3 DNA sequence: TGCAGTGCTCCGCGGGACGGGGGGCGGTTCGGGGAGACCCAGTACTTC.